Sequencing of this T cell receptor beta chain was carried out in a study of OX40 agonist ivuxolimab in advanced cancers. Profiled with immunoSEQ multiplex PCR; TCRdb holds only in-frame clones, not every one. This sample has just over 40,000 clones, with approximately 88% found just once. Whole-study findings and limits: Partial responders at 0.1-3.0 mg/kg showed near-lowest clonal expansion.

Cycle 7 day 1, cycle 4 day 1, and baseline were the timepoints at which blood was sampled. CDR1 and CDR2 from the germline V gene are MNHEY and SMNVEV (reference sequence). Trimming removed 6 bases at V and 4 bases at J, with 13 bases between. This CDR3 is built from 13 residues. This clone has only one observation. Its antigen is not identified. This TCR was recovered from an adult with an advanced solid tumor such as melanoma, head and neck, liver or kidney cancer. Specimen: CD4+ or CD8+ T cells sorted from blood, collected in a trial of the OX40 agonist ivuxolimab. This sequence joins TRBV27 and TRBJ2-7; D may be TRBD1 (6 bases). CDR3 nucleotides: TGTGCCAGCAGCCCTAACAGGGATTACGAGCAGTACTTC. It yields the protein CASSPNRDYEQYF.